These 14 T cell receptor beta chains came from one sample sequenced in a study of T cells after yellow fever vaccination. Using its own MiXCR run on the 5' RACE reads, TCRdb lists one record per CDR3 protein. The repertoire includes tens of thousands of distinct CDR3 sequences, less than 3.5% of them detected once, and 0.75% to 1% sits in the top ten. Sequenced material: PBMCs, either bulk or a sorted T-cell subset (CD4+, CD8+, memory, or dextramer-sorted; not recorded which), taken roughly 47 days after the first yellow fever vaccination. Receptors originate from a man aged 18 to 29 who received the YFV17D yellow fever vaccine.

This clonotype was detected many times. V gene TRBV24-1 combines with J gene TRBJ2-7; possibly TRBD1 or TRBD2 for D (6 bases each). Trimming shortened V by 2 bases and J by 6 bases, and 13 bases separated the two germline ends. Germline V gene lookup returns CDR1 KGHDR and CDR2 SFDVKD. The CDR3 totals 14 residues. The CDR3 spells CATSDSSGAGEQYF. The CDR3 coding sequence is TGTGCCACCAGTGATTCATCGGGGGCGGGCGAGCAGTACTTC.

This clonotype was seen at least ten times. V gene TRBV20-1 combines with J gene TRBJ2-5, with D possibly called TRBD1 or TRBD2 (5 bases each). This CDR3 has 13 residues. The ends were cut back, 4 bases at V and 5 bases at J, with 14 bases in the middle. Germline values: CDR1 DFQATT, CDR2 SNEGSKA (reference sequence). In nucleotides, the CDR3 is TGCAGTGCTAAGCGCCGGGGCGGGGAGACCCAGTACTTC. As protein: CSAKRRGGETQYF.

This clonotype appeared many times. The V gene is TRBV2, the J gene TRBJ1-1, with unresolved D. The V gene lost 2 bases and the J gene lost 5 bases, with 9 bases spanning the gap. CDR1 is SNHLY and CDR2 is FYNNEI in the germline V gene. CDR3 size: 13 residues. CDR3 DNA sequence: TGTGCCAGCAGTGAACCCCCCGGGACTGAAGCTTTCTTT. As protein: CASSEPPGTEAFF.

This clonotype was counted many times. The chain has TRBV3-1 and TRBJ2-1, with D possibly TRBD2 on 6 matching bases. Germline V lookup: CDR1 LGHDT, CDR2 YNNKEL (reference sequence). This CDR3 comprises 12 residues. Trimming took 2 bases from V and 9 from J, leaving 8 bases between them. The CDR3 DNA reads TGTGCCAGCAGCCAATTGGGGGGTGAGCAGTTCTTC. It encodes CASSQLGGEQFF.

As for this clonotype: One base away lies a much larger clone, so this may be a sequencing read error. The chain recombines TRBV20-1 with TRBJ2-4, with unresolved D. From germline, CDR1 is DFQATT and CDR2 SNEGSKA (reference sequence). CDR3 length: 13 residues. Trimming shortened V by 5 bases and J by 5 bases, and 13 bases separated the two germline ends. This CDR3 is CSACPVGQNIQYF. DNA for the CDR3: TGCAGTGCTTGCCCCGTGGGCCAAAACATTCAGTACTTC.

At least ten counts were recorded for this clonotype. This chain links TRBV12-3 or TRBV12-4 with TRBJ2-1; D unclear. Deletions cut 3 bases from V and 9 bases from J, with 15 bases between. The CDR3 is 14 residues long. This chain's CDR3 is CASSLSALGGEQFF. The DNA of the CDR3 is TGTGCCAGCAGTTTGTCAGCCTTGGGTGGTGAGCAGTTCTTC.

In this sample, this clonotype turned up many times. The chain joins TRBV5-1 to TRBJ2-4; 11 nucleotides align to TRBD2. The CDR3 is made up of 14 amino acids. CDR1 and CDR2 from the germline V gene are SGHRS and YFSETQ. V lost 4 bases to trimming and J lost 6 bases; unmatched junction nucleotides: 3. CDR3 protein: CASSATSGGNIQYF. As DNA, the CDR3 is TGCGCCAGCAGCGCTACTAGCGGGGGAAACATTCAGTACTTC.

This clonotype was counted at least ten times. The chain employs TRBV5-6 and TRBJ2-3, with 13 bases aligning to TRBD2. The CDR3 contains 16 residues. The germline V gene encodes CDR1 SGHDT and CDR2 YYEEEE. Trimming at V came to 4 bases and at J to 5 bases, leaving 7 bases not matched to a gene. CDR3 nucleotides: TGTGCCAGCAGCCGCCGACTAGCGGGGGGCTTAGATACGCAGTATTTT. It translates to CASSRRLAGGLDTQYF.

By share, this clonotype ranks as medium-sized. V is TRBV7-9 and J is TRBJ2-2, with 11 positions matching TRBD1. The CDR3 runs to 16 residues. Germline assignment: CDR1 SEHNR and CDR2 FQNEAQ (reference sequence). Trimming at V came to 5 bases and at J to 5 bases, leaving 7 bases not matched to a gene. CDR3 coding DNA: TGTGCCAGCAGCCCCTTCCGGGACAGGGGGACCGGGGAGCTGTTTTTT. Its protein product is CASSPFRDRGTGELFF.

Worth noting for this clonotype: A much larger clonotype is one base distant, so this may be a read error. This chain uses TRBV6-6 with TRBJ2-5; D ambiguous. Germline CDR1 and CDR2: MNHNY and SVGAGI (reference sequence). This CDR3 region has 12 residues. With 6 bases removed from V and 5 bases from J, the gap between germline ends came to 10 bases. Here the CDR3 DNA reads TGTGCCAGCAGACCTGAAGGCGAGACCCAGTACTTC. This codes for CASRPEGETQYF.

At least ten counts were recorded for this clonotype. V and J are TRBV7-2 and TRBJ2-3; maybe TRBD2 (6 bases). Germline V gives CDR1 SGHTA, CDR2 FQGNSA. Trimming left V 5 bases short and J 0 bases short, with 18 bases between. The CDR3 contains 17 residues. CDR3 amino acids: CASSPRLAATSTDTQYF. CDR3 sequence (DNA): TGTGCCAGCAGCCCGAGATTAGCGGCAACAAGCACAGATACGCAGTATTTT.

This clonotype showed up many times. The CDR3: CASSKGTYEQYF. The CDR3 coding sequence is TGTGCCAGCAGCAAAGGGACATACGAGCAGTACTTC. This chain connects TRBV21-1 to TRBJ2-7; the table names TRBD1, a call not compared with the DNA. TRBV21-1 counts as a pseudogene. The CDR3 runs to 12 residues.

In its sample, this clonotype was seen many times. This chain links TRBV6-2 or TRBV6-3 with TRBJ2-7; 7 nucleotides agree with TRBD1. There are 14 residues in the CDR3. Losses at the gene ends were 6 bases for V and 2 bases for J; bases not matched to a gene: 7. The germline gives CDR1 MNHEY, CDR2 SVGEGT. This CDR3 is CASSLGTATYEQYF. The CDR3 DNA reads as TGTGCCAGCAGCCTTGGGACAGCCACCTACGAGCAGTACTTC.

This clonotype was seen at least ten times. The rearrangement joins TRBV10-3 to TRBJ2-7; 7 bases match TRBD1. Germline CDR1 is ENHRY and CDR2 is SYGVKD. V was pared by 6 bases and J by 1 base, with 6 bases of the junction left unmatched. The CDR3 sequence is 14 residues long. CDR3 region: CAISPGTDSYEQYF. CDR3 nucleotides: TGTGCCATCAGCCCCGGGACAGATTCCTACGAGCAGTACTTC.